The T cell receptor (beta chain) described here comes from a study of blood T cell repertoires in COVID-19. The CDR3 runs 14 residues. The germline V gene encodes CDR1 SGHTA and CDR2 FQGTGA. V was pared by 5 bases and J by 7 bases, with 5 bases of the junction left unmatched. In the authors' workflow: From reference gene primer amplification, estimates of nucleated cell counts were derived. Using immunoSEQ multiplex PCR, the repertoire was profiled, and TCRdb retains in-frame clones only, with some absent. V and J calls plus clone size are reproduced from that table; the DNA served to infer D and trimming. Among about 130,000 clones listed, about 85% were seen once. This clone appeared a single time.

The specimen sequenced was peripheral blood. The J gene is TRBJ1-6, the V gene TRBV7-3, with 7 bases fitting TRBD1. This sequence originates from a woman of 80 years or more with acute or convalescent COVID-19. The CDR3, as DNA: TGTGCCAGCAGCCTACGACAGGGAAATTCACCCCTCCACTTT. It is translated as CASSLRQGNSPLHF.